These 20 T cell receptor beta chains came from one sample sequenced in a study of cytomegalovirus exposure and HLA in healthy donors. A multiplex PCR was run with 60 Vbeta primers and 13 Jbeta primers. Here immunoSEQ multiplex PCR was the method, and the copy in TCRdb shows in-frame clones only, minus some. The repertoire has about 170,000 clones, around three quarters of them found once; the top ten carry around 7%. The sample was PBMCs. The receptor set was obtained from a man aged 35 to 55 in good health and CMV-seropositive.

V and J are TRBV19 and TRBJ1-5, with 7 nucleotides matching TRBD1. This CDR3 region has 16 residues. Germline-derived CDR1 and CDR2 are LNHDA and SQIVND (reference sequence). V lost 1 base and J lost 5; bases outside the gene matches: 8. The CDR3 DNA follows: TGTGCCAGTAGTATAGGGGTGGGAACAGGGGATCAGCCCCAGCATTTT. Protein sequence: CASSIGVGTGDQPQHF.

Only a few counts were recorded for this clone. The CDR3 coding sequence is TGCGCCAGCAGCCAATTCTCTCCAGGGTGGGACACTGAAGCTTTCTTT. This sequence encodes CASSQFSPGWDTEAFF. This chain uses TRBV4-3 with TRBJ1-1; maybe TRBD1 (5 bases). V was shortened by 2 bases and J by 3 bases, with 16 bases between the two germline ends. Germline V gene data show CDR1 as LGHNA and CDR2 as YSLEER. The CDR3 runs to 16 residues.

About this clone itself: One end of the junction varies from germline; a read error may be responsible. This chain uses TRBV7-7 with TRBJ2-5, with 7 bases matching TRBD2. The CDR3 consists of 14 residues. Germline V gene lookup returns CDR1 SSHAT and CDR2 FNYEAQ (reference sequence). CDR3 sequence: CASSPGTIQETQYF. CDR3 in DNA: TGTGCTAGCAGCCCCGGGACTATACAAGAGACCCAGTACTTC.

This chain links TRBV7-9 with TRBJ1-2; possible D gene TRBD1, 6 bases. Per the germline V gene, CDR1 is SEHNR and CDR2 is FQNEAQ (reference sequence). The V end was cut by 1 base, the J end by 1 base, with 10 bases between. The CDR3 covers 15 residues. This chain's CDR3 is CASSLVGTNNYGYTF. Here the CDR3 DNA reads TGTGCCAGCAGCTTAGTAGGGACAAATAACTATGGCTACACCTTC.

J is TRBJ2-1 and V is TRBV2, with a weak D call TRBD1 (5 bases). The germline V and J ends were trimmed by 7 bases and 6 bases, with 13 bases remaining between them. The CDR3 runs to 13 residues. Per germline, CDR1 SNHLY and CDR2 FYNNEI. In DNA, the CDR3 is TGTGCCAGCACCAACAGGAAGTCCAATGAGCAGTTCTTC. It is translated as CASTNRKSNEQFF.

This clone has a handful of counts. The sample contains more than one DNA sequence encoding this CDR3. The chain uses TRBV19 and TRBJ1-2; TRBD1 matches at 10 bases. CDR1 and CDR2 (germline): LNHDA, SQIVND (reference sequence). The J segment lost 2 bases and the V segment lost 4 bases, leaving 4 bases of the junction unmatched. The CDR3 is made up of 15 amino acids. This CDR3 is CASSTDRGPNYGYTF. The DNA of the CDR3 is TGTGCCAGTAGTACAGACAGGGGGCCCAACTATGGCTACACCTTC.

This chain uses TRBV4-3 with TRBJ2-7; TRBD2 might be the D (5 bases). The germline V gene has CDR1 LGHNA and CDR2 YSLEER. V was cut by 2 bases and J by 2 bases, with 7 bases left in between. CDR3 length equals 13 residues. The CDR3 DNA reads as TGCGCCAGCAGCCAACGAGGGACCTACGAGCAGTACTTC. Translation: CASSQRGTYEQYF.

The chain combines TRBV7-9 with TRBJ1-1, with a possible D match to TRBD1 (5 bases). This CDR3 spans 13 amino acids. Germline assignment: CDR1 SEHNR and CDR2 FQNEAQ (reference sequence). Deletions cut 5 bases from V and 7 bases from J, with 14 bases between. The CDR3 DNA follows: TGTGCCAGCAGCCACCAGGGCCTTAATGAAGCTTTCTTT. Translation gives CASSHQGLNEAFF.

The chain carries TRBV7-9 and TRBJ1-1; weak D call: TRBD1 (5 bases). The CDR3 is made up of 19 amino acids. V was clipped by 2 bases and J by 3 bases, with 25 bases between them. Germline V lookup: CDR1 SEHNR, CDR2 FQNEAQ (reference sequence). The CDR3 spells CASSLTRWQGRVRDTEAFF. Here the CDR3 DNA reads TGTGCCAGCAGCTTAACCCGTTGGCAGGGCAGGGTGAGAGACACTGAAGCTTTCTTT.

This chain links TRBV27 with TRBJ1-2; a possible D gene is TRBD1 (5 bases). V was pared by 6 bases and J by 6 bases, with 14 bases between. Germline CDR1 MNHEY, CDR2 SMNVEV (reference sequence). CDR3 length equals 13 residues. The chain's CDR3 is CASSPAGWDGYTF. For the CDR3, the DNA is TGTGCCAGCAGCCCAGCAGGGTGGGATGGCTACACCTTC.

CDR3 in amino acids: CASSFSPLGGVSPLHF. The CDR3 coding sequence is TGTGCCAGCAGCTTTAGCCCCCTCGGAGGCGTTTCACCCCTCCACTTT. This sequence joins TRBV5-6 and TRBJ1-6; D uncertain. The length of the CDR3 is 16 residues. Between the trimmed V and J ends, which lost 2 bases and 9 bases, there was a span of 18 bases. CDR1 and CDR2 from the germline V gene are SGHDT and YYEEEE.

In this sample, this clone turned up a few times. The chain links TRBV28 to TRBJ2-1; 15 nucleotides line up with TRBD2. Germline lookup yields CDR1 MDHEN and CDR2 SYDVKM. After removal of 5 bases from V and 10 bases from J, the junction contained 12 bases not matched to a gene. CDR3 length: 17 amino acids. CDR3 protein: CASSPVMGLAGGREQFF. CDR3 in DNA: TGTGCCAGCAGTCCCGTCATGGGACTAGCGGGGGGACGAGAGCAGTTCTTC.

The CDR3 region is CASSSGSSRGNTIYF. The DNA of the CDR3 is TGCGCCAGCAGCTCCGGGTCCTCGAGAGGAAACACCATATATTTT. The V and J genes are TRBV4-1 and TRBJ1-3; D ambiguous. V shed 5 bases and J shed 4 bases, with 15 bases lying between them. The CDR3 totals 15 residues. CDR1 MGHRA and CDR2 YSYEKL come from the germline V gene.

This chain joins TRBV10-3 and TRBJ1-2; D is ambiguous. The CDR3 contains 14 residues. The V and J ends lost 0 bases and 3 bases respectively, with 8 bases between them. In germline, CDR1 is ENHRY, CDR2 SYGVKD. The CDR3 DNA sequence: TGTGCCATCAGTGAGTCGTCGCTAGACTATGGCTACACCTTC. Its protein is CAISESSLDYGYTF.

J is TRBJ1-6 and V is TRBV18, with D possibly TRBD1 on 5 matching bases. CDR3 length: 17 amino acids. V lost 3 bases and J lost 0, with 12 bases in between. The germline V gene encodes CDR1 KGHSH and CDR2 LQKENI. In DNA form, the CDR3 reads TGTGCCAGCTCACCCTTGGGGGGGAGCTCCTATAATTCACCCCTCCACTTT. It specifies CASSPLGGSSYNSPLHF.

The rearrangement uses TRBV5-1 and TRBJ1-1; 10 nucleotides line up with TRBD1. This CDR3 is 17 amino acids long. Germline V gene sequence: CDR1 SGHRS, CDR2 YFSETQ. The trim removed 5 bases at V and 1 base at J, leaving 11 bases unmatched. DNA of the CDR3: TGCGCCAGCAGGCTTACGGGGACAGGGGTCGGGAACACTGAAGCTTTCTTT. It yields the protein CASRLTGTGVGNTEAFF.

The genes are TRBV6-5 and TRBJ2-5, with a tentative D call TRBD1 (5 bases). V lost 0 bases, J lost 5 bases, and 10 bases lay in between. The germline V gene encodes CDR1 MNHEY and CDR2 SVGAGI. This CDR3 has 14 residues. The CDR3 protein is CASSYSAGRETQYF. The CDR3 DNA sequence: TGTGCCAGCAGTTACTCTGCAGGGCGGGAGACCCAGTACTTC.

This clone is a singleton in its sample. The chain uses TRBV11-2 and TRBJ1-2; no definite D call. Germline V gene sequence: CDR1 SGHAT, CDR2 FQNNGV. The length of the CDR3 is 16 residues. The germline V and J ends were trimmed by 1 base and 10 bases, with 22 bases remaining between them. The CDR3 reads CASSLGGFSPTGDYTF. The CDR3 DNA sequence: TGTGCCAGCAGCTTAGGAGGGTTTTCCCCCACGGGTGACTACACCTTC.

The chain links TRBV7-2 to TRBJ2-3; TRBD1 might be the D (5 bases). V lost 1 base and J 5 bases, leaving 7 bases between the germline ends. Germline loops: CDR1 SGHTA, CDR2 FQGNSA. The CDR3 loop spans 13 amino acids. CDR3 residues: CASSLGQQDTQYF. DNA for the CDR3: TGTGCCAGCAGCTTAGGACAGCAAGATACGCAGTATTTT.

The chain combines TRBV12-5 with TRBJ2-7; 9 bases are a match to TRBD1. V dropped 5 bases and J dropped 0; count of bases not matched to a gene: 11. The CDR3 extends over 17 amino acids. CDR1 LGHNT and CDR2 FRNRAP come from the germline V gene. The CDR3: CASGRGQGLSNSYEQYF. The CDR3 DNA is TGTGCTAGTGGTCGCGGACAGGGGCTTTCTAACTCCTACGAGCAGTACTTC.